The 6 T cell receptor beta chains reported below all come from one sample, sequenced in a study of control samples from healthy donors and cancer patients. The data were produced by immunoSEQ multiplex PCR, yet TCRdb's version contains in-frame clones alone and is incomplete. The table records approximately 170,000 clones, over 85% of them present only once. The sequenced sample was blood. All receptors come from a man under 40 in good health.

CDR3 amino acids: CASSLGGLVTDTQYF. The DNA of the CDR3 is TGTGCCAGCAGCTTAGGAGGGTTGGTCACAGATACGCAGTATTTT. V and J are TRBV11-3 and TRBJ2-3; possibly TRBD2 for D (5 bases). Trimming pared 1 base from V and 2 bases from J, leaving 10 bases between. The germline gives CDR1 SGHNT, CDR2 YENEEA. The CDR3 extends over 15 amino acids.

The rearrangement links TRBV19 to TRBJ1-2; D possibly corresponds to TRBD1 (6 bases). CDR1 is LNHDA, CDR2 SQIVND, per germline (reference sequence). The CDR3 is 19 residues long. Trimming left V 7 bases short and J 3 bases short, with 30 bases between. CDR3: CASTTRSGTNFPWDYGYTF. The CDR3 DNA follows: TGTGCCAGTACCACCAGATCTGGGACAAACTTTCCTTGGGACTATGGCTACACCTTC. The full variable domain, its missing parts supplied by reference TRBV19 and TRBJ1-2, is DGGITQSPKYLFRKEGQNVTLSCEQNLNHDAMYWYRQDPGQGLRLIYYSQIVNDFQKGDIAEGYSVSREKKESFPLTVTSAQKNPTAFYLCASTTRSGTNFPWDYGYTFGSGTRLTVV.

The V and J genes are TRBV19 and TRBJ1-2; unclear D gene. V was shortened by 5 bases and J by 2 bases, with 21 bases between the two germline ends. The CDR3 is 17 amino acids. Germline V gene sequence: CDR1 LNHDA, CDR2 SQIVND (reference sequence). The CDR3 nucleotides are TGTGCCAGTAGTCGCAACAGTGATAACCTGATAAACTATGGCTACACCTTC. Protein: CASSRNSDNLINYGYTF.

The chain employs TRBV18 and TRBJ1-4, with D possibly TRBD1 on 5 matching bases. Trimming shortened V by 3 bases and J by 5 bases, and 19 bases separated the two germline ends. The CDR3 covers 17 residues. CDR1 KGHSH and CDR2 LQKENI come from the germline V gene. In nucleotides, the CDR3 is TGTGCCAGCTCACCCTCCCCGGGGGTTAACCGGAATGAAAAACTGTTTTTT. This translates into CASSPSPGVNRNEKLFF.

V usage is TRBV5-1 and J usage is TRBJ2-7, with D uncertain. Between the trimmed V and J ends, which lost 2 bases and 1 base, there was a span of 22 bases. The CDR3 extends over 18 amino acids. From germline, CDR1 is SGHRS and CDR2 YFSETQ. CDR3: CASSLPSSSGSHSYEQYF. Written as DNA, the CDR3 is TGCGCCAGCAGCTTACCGAGCTCCTCTGGCAGTCATTCCTACGAGCAGTACTTC.

V and J are TRBV3-1 (or the pseudogene TRBV3-2) and TRBJ2-1, with 8 bases that match TRBD2. This CDR3 has 18 amino acids. Trimming cost V 0 bases and J 3 bases; bases outside gene matches: 10. Germline values: CDR1 LGHDT, CDR2 YNNKEL (reference sequence). CDR3 DNA sequence: TGTGCCAGCAGCCAAGAAGGAGTAGCGGGAACTCACTACAATGAGCAGTTCTTC. Its protein is CASSQEGVAGTHYNEQFF.